This TCR beta chain was identified in a study of Graves' ophthalmopathy and Graves' hyperthyroidism. For repertoire sequencing, the TCR beta CDR3 regions were amplified from RNA transcripts. An initial RT-PCR round employing HTBI primers preceded a second-round multiplex PCR. Using its own MiXCR run on the multiplex PCR reads, TCRdb lists one record per CDR3 protein. The profile shows 680,000 or so distinct CDR3 sequences, about 24% of them singletons. This clonotype has ten or more counts. Stable hyperthyroidism meant no ophthalmopathy within 18 months of follow-up. The germline V and J ends were trimmed by 8 bases and 1 base, with 14 bases remaining between them. CDR3 length: 14 residues. CDR1 is LGHNT, CDR2 FRNRAP, per germline.

This TCR was sampled from a woman younger than 35 with stable Graves' hyperthyroidism. Some clones in this sample may be carry-over from other donors' samples. The chain is built from TRBV12-5 and TRBJ2-5; possible D gene TRBD2, 6 bases. Sequenced sample: peripheral blood. CDR3 bases: TGTGCTAGTTCCCCCGCGGGGCTCCAAGAGACCCAGTACTTC. Protein product: CASSPAGLQETQYF.